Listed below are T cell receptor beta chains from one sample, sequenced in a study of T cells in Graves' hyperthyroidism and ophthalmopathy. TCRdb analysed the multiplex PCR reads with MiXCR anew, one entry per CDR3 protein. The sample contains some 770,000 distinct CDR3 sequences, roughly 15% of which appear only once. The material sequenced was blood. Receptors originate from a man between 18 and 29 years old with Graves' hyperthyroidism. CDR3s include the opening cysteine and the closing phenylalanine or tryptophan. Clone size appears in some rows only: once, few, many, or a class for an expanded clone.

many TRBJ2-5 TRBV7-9 CASSFLSGRIQTQYF
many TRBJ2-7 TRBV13 CASSKIYEQYF
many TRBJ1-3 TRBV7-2 CASSLQGTSGNTIYF
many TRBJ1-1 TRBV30 CAWTPYTEAFF
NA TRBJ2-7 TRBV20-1 CSARASLAGSEQYF
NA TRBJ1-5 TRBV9 CASSPEGGAGNQPQHF
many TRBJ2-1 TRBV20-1 CSAWYDEQFF
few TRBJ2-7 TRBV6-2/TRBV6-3 CASSYPERSLTYEQYF
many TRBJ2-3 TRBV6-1 CASSARDRGSDTQYF
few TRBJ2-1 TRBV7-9 CASSLVGLAGRPYNEQFF
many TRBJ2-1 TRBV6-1 CASSRGSLVNEQFF
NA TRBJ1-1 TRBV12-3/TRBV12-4 CASSLLREAEAFF
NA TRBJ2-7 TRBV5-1 CASSGRQGYEQYF
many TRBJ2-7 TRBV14 CASSHTGLSSYEQYF
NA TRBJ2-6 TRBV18 CASSQFGRTSGANVLTF
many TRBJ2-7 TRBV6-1 CASSVRTSGSTYEQYF
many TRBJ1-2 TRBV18 CASSPEQGFGYGYTF